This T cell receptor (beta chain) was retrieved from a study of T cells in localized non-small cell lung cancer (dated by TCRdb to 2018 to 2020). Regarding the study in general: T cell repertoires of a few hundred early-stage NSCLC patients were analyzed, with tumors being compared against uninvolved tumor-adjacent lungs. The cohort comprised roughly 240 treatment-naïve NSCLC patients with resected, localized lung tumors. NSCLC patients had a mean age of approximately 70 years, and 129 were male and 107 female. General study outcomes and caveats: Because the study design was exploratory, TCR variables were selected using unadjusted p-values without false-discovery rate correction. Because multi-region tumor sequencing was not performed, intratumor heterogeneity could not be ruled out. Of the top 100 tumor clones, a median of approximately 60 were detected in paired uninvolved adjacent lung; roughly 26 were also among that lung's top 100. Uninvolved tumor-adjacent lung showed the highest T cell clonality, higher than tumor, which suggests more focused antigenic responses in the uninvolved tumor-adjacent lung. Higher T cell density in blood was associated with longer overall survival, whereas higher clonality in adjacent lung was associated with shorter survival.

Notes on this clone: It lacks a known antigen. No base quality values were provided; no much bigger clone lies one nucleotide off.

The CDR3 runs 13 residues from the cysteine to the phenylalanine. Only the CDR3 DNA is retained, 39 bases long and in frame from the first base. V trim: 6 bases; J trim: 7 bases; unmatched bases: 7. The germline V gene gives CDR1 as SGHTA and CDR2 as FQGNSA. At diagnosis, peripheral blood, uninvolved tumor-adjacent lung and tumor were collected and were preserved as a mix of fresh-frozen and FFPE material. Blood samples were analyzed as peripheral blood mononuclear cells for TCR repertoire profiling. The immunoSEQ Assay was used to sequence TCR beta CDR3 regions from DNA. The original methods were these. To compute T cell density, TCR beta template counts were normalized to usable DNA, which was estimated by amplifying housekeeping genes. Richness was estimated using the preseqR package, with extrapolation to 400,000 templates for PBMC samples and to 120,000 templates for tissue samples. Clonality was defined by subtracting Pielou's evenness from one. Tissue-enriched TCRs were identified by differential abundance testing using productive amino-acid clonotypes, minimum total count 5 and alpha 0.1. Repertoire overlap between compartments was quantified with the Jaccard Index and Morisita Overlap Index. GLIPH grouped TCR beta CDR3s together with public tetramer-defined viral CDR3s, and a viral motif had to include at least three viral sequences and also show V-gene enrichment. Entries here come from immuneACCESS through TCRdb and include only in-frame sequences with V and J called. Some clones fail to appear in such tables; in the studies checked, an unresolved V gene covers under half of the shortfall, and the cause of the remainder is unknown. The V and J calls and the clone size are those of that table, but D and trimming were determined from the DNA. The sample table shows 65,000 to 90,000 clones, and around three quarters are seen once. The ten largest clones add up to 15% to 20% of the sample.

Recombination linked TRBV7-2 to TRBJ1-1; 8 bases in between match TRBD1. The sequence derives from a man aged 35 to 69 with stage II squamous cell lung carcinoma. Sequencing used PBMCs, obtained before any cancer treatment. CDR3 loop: CASSRPGGLEAFF. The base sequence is TGTGCCAGCAGTCGCCCAGGGGGCCTTGAAGCTTTCTTT.